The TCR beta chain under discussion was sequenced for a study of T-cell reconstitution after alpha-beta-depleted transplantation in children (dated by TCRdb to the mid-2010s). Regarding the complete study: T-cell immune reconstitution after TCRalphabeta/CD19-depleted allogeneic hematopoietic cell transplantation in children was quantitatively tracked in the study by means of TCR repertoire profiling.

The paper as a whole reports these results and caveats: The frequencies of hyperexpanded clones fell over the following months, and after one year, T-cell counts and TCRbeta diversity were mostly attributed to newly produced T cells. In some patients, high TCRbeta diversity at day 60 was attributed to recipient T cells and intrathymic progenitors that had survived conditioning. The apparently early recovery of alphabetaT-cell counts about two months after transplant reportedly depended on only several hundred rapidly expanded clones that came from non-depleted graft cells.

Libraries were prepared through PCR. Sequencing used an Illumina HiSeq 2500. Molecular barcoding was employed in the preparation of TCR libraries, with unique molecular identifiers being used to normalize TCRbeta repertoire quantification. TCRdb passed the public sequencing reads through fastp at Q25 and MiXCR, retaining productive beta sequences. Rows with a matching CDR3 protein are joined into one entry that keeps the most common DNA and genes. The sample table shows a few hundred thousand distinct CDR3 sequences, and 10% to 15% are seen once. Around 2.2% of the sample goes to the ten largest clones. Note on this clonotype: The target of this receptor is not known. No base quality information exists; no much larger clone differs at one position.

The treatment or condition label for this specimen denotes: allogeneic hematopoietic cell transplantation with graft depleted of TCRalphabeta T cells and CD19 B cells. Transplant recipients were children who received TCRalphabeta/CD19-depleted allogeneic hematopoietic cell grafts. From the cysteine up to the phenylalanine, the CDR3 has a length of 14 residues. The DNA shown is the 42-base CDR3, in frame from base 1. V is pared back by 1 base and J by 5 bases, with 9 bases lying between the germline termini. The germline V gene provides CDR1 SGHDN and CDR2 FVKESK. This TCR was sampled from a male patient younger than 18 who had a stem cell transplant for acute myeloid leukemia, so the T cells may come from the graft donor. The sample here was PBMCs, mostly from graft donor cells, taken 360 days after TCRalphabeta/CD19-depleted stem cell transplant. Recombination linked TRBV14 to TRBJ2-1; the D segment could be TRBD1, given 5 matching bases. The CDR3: CASSQVVGHNEQFF. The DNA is TGTGCCAGCAGCCAAGTGGTGGGGCACAATGAGCAGTTCTTC.